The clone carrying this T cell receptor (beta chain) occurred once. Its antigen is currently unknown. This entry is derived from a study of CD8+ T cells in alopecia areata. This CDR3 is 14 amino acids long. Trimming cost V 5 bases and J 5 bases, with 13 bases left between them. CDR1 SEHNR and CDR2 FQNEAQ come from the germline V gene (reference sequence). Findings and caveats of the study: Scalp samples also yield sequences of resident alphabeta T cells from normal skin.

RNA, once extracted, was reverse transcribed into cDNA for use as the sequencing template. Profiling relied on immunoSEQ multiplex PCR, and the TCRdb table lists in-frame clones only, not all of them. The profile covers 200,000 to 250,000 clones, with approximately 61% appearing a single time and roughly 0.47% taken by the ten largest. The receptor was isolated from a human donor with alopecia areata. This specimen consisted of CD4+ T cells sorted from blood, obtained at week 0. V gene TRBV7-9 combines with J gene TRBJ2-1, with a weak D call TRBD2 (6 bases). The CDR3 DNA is TGTGCCAGCAGCCCTCCAGGCGGGAACAATGAGCAGTTCTTC. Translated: CASSPPGGNNEQFF.